This T cell receptor (beta chain) comes out of a study of CD8+CD57+ T cells in acquired aplastic anemia. Study overall: Average DNA yield from sorted CD4+ and CD8+ cells was about 3.2 ug.

This clonotype was recorded a few times. Only patients with CD8+CD57+ cell expansion on flow cytometry were chosen for sequencing. Severe acquired aplastic anemia was present in all patients. No therapy had been given to the patients at the time of blood sampling. Template material for TCR beta VDJ and CDR3 profiling consisted of genomic DNA. TCRdb reanalysed the reads using MiXCR and keeps one entry per CDR3 protein. The data hold fewer than 200,000 distinct CDR3 sequences, with under 50% observed a single time. V lost 0 bases to trimming and J lost 5 bases; unmatched junction nucleotides: 10. From germline, CDR1 is LNHNV and CDR2 YYDKDF (reference sequence). The CDR3 totals 16 residues.

Material for sequencing was sorted CD4+, CD8+, or CD8+CD57+ T cells (not recorded which) from PBMCs. The receptor's source is a human donor with aplastic anemia. The chain employs TRBV15 and TRBJ2-7; the match to TRBD2 covers 7 bases. The CDR3 region is CATSRDLARGSNEQYF. As DNA, the CDR3 is TGTGCCACCAGCAGAGATTTGGCGCGCGGGAGCAACGAGCAGTACTTC.